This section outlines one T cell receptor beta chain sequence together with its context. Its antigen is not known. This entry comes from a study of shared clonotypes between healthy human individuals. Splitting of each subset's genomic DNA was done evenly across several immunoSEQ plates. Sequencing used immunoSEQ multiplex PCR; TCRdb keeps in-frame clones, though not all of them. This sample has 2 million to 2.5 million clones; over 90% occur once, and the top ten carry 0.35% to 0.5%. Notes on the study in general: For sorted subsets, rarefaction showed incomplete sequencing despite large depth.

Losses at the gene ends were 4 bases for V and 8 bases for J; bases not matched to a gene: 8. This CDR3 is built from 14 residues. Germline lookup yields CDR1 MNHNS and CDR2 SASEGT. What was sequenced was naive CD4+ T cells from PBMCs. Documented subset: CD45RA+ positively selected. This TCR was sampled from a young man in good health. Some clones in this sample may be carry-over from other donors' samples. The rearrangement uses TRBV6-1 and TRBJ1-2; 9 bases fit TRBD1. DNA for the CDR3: TGTGCCAGCAGTGCCCGGAGGACAGGGGCCGGCTACACCTTC. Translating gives CASSARRTGAGYTF.